Following are 29 T cell receptor beta chains from one sample sequenced in a study of T cell clones after liver transplantation. Data came from immunoSEQ multiplex PCR; TCRdb stores just in-frame clones and leaves some out. The sample consists of about 74,000 clones, 80% of them appearing once. Material: CD4+ T cells from blood, obtained before liver transplant. These receptor sequences come from a human donor who received a liver transplant.

The CDR3 nucleotides read TGTGCCAGCAGCCCTTTTCCCCTGAGTGATGAAAAACTGTTTTTT. Translation: CASSPFPLSDEKLFF. This chain connects TRBV27 to TRBJ1-4, with no clear D. V lost 6 bases, J lost 6 bases, and 17 bases lay in between. Germline V gene lookup returns CDR1 MNHEY and CDR2 SMNVEV (reference sequence). The CDR3 covers 15 residues.

The chain employs TRBV1 and TRBJ1-1. TRBV1 is a pseudogene locus. The CDR3 contains 14 residues. In DNA, the CDR3 is TGCACCAGCAGCCAAGAGCAATCGAGGACTGAAGCTTTCTTT. Translation: CTSSQEQSRTEAFF.

The sample holds one count of this clone. This sequence joins TRBV5-6 and TRBJ1-3; 7 bases are a match to TRBD1. The germline CDR1 and CDR2 sequences are SGHDT and YYEEEE. Trimming took 3 bases from V and 0 from J; bases not matched to a gene: 6. The CDR3 is 16 amino acids. As DNA, the CDR3 is TGTGCCAGCAGCTCGGGACAGCCGATCTCTGGAAACACCATATATTTT. This codes for CASSSGQPISGNTIYF. The whole variable domain, filled in from reference TRBV5-6 and TRBJ1-3, reads DAGVTQSPTHLIKTRGQQVTLRCSPKSGHDTVSWYQQALGQGPQFIFQYYEEEERQRGNFPDRFSGHQFPNYSSELNVNALLLGDSALYLCASSSGQPISGNTIYFGEGSWLTVV.

The chain joins TRBV10-3 to TRBJ1-1; the D gene is possibly TRBD1 (6 bases). V was cut by 6 bases and J by 2 bases, with 13 bases left in between. The CDR3 is made up of 14 amino acids. Germline V lookup: CDR1 ENHRY, CDR2 SYGVKD. CDR3 sequence (DNA): TGTGCCATCAGCCAGGACAGACATAACACTGAAGCTTTCTTT. As protein: CAISQDRHNTEAFF.

The chain carries TRBV6-5 and TRBJ2-2, with TRBD1 as a possible D gene (5 bases). The CDR3 spans 14 residues. V was trimmed by 6 bases and J by 1 base, leaving 9 bases between them. Germline V gene sequence: CDR1 MNHEY, CDR2 SVGAGI. The CDR3 region is CASRGQQNTGELFF. CDR3 coding DNA: TGTGCCAGCAGAGGACAACAGAACACCGGGGAGCTGTTTTTT.

V gene TRBV19 combines with J gene TRBJ1-5, with D perhaps matching TRBD1 (6 bases). This CDR3 is built from 15 residues. Between the trimmed V and J ends, which lost 6 bases and 0 bases, there was a span of 12 bases. CDR1 is LNHDA, CDR2 SQIVND, per germline (reference sequence). CDR3 sequence: CASREQGFSNQPQHF. The CDR3, as DNA: TGTGCCAGTAGAGAACAGGGATTTAGCAATCAGCCCCAGCATTTT.

The chain recombines TRBV7-2 with TRBJ2-1; 14 bases match TRBD2. V shed 1 base, J shed 8 bases, and the junction held 1 base outside the gene matches. Germline V gene sequence: CDR1 SGHTA, CDR2 FQGNSA. The CDR3 covers 15 residues. The CDR3 here is CASSLGLAGGDEQFF. CDR3 DNA: TGTGCCAGCAGCTTAGGACTAGCGGGAGGGGATGAGCAGTTCTTC.

The chain recombines TRBV28 with TRBJ2-7, with 9 bases matching TRBD2. The ends lost 5 bases at V and 5 bases at J; junction bases unmatched: 10. Germline values: CDR1 MDHEN, CDR2 SYDVKM. The CDR3 contains 15 residues. The CDR3 DNA sequence: TGTGCCAGCAGTGGGCGGGAGGGCCGTATGAACGAGCAGTACTTC. This sequence encodes CASSGREGRMNEQYF.

This clone has more than one count but fewer than ten. The chain recombines TRBV5-1 with TRBJ2-2; no definite D call. The CDR3 covers 14 residues. The germline CDR1 and CDR2 sequences are SGHRS and YFSETQ. V lost 0 bases and J 0 bases, leaving 3 bases between the germline ends. The CDR3 spells CASSLGPNTGELFF. CDR3 DNA sequence: TGCGCCAGCAGCTTGGGACCGAACACCGGGGAGCTGTTTTTT.

The V gene is TRBV6-5, the J gene TRBJ1-3; possible D gene TRBD1, 6 bases. The CDR3 loop spans 15 amino acids. V dropped 1 base and J dropped 2 bases, with 9 bases sitting between them. CDR1 is MNHEY, CDR2 SVGAGI, per germline. This CDR3 is CASSYLQGTGNTIYF. In nucleotides, the CDR3 is TGTGCCAGCAGTTACTTACAGGGAACTGGAAACACCATATATTTT.

The chain links TRBV5-4 to TRBJ1-2; D might be TRBD1 (5 bases). Germline CDR1 SGHNT, CDR2 YYREEE (reference sequence). CDR3 length: 13 residues. The V and J ends lost 4 bases and 7 bases respectively, with 14 bases between them. The DNA for the CDR3 is TGTGCCAGCAGCCGGGACCGGGTGCGTGGCTACACCTTC. Translation gives CASSRDRVRGYTF.

The chain links TRBV6-1 to TRBJ2-3; D call uncertain. This CDR3 contains 13 residues. Germline V gene lookup returns CDR1 MNHNS and CDR2 SASEGT. Trimming left V 8 bases short and J 0 bases short, with 9 bases between. CDR3 DNA sequence: TGTGCCAGCCAGGTTCCGAGCACAGATACGCAGTATTTT. Residues: CASQVPSTDTQYF.

The chain is built from TRBV29-1 and TRBJ2-3; 8 nucleotides line up with TRBD2. The CDR3 spans 15 residues. With V trimmed by 4 bases and J by 2 bases, 8 bases remained unmatched. Germline CDR1 is SQVTM and CDR2 is ANQGSEA. The CDR3 is CSVVNWGLDTDTQYF. CDR3 coding DNA: TGCAGCGTTGTAAATTGGGGACTAGACACAGATACGCAGTATTTT.

This sequence joins TRBV6-1 and TRBJ1-1, with D hard to call. Per germline, CDR1 MNHNS and CDR2 SASEGT. Trimming left V 6 bases short and J 5 bases short, with 13 bases between. The CDR3 totals 13 residues. Written as DNA, the CDR3 is TGTGCCAGCAGCGTCCTAGGTGGGACTGAAGCTTTCTTT. Its translation is CASSVLGGTEAFF.

The V gene is TRBV9, the J gene TRBJ2-1, with TRBD2 matching 7 bases. The germline V gene encodes CDR1 SGDLS and CDR2 YYNGEE. CDR3 length equals 15 residues. J gave up 1 base and V 4 bases, and 5 bases lay outside the gene matches. The CDR3 region is CASSQAGNSYNEQFF. The CDR3 coding sequence is TGTGCCAGCAGCCAAGCGGGAAATTCCTACAATGAGCAGTTCTTC.

The genes are TRBV28 and TRBJ1-5, with D maybe TRBD1 (5 bases). The CDR3 has 16 amino acids. The V end was cut by 1 base, the J end by 7 bases, with 17 bases between. Germline CDR1 MDHEN, CDR2 SYDVKM. The CDR3 DNA is TGTGCCAGCAGTTTATCGGGGACGGCTTCGGGACAGCCCCAGCATTTT. Amino acids: CASSLSGTASGQPQHF.

J is TRBJ1-4 and V is TRBV18, with 8 bases fitting TRBD1. V lost 2 bases, J lost 5 bases, and 7 bases stayed unmatched. Germline lookup yields CDR1 KGHSH and CDR2 LQKENI. The CDR3 runs 16 residues. CDR3 coding DNA: TGTGCCAGCTCACCAAATTCAGGGGGCCTGAATGAAAAACTGTTTTTT. Translation: CASSPNSGGLNEKLFF.

The chain links TRBV5-1 to TRBJ1-2; unclear D gene. Germline assignment: CDR1 SGHRS and CDR2 YFSETQ. Trimming removed 1 base at V and 5 bases at J, with 12 bases between. The CDR3 consists of 14 residues. DNA for the CDR3: TGCGCCAGCAGCTTGTCGGCAGGACGATATGGCTACACCTTC. It yields the protein CASSLSAGRYGYTF.

J is TRBJ1-1 and V is TRBV18; tentatively, D is TRBD1 (6 bases). This CDR3 comprises 14 residues. V gave up 3 bases and J gave up 6 bases, with 14 bases separating them. Germline lookup yields CDR1 KGHSH and CDR2 LQKENI. CDR3 sequence (DNA): TGTGCCAGCTCACCTGAACAGGGACGGGCTGAAGCTTTCTTT. Encoded protein: CASSPEQGRAEAFF.

The rearrangement uses TRBV5-1 and TRBJ1-5; the match to TRBD1 covers 7 bases. The J segment lost 4 bases and the V segment lost 4 bases, leaving 8 bases of the junction unmatched. CDR1 SGHRS and CDR2 YFSETQ come from the germline V gene. The CDR3 has 15 amino acids. The CDR3 loop is CASSPGGGRNQPQHF. DNA of the CDR3: TGCGCCAGCAGCCCAGGGGGAGGACGGAATCAGCCCCAGCATTTT. The variable domain in full, with the rest retrieved from reference TRBV5-1 and TRBJ1-5, is KAGVTQTPRYLIKTRGQQVTLSCSPISGHRSVSWYQQTPGQGLQFLFEYFSETQRNKGNFPGRFSGRQFSNSRSEMNVSTLELGDSALYLCASSPGGGRNQPQHFGDGTRLSIL.

The V and J genes are TRBV30 and TRBJ2-5; 14 nucleotides agree with TRBD2. J was trimmed by 5 bases and V by 5 bases; bases with no gene match: 7. Germline CDR1 reads GTSNPN; CDR2 reads SVGIG (reference sequence). The CDR3 has 15 amino acids. As DNA, the CDR3 is TGTGCCTGGGGGGGGACTAGCGGGAGCGGGGAGACCCAGTACTTC. This gives the protein CAWGGTSGSGETQYF.

The V gene is TRBV25-1, the J gene TRBJ2-7; D gene unclear. The CDR3 is 14 residues long. Trimming removed 2 bases from V and 1 base from J, with 9 bases in between. Germline V gives CDR1 MGHDK, CDR2 SYGVNS. CDR3 loop: CASSESRRSYEQYF. The CDR3 nucleotides are TGTGCCAGCAGTGAAAGCCGGCGTTCCTACGAGCAGTACTTC.

V is TRBV28 and J is TRBJ1-2, with unresolved D. CDR1 is MDHEN, CDR2 SYDVKM, per germline. The V gene lost 8 bases and the J gene lost 8 bases, with 15 bases spanning the gap. CDR3 length: 12 amino acids. CDR3: CASGWVGRGYTF. CDR3 nucleotide sequence: TGTGCCAGCGGGTGGGTCGGTCGGGGCTACACCTTC.

This sequence joins TRBV15 and TRBJ2-1; 10 bases are a match to TRBD2. This CDR3 has 14 residues. Per the germline V gene, CDR1 is LNHNV and CDR2 is YYDKDF (reference sequence). V was clipped by 1 base and J by 6 bases; unmatched bases: 0. The CDR3 region is CATSRGLAGNEQFF. Here the CDR3 DNA reads TGTGCCACCAGCAGAGGACTAGCGGGCAATGAGCAGTTCTTC.

The chain links TRBV6-6 to TRBJ2-7, with 7 bases identical to TRBD1. Germline V gives CDR1 MNHNY, CDR2 SVGAGI (reference sequence). V dropped 2 bases and J dropped 0; count of bases not matched to a gene: 4. The CDR3 consists of 15 residues. This CDR3 is CASSYGDSSSYEQYF. DNA for the CDR3: TGTGCCAGCAGTTACGGGGACAGCTCCTCCTACGAGCAGTACTTC.

The rearrangement uses TRBV10-3 and TRBJ2-1, with D perhaps TRBD1 or TRBD2 (5 bases each). The CDR3 contains 14 residues. V lost 8 bases, J lost 5 bases, and 16 bases lay in between. From germline, CDR1 is ENHRY and CDR2 SYGVKD. The CDR3 loop is CAIGGTYGDNEQFF. CDR3 nucleotide sequence: TGTGCCATCGGGGGAACCTACGGGGACAATGAGCAGTTCTTC.

V is TRBV29-1 and J is TRBJ1-2; 7 bases line up with TRBD1. Germline assignment: CDR1 SQVTM and CDR2 ANQGSEA. CDR3 size: 16 residues. V shed 5 bases, J shed 4 bases, and the junction held 16 bases outside the gene matches. The CDR3 nucleotides read TGCAGCGTTTCTCGGACAGGCCTCGGCTATGGCTATGGCTACACCTTC. This sequence encodes CSVSRTGLGYGYGYTF.

The CDR3 DNA reads TGTGCCAGCAGCCCCCGGACCAGGGTCACCGGGGAGCTGTTTTTT. Its protein is CASSPRTRVTGELFF. This chain joins TRBV6-6 and TRBJ2-2, with a tentative D call TRBD1 (5 bases). V lost 6 bases, J lost 4 bases, and 15 bases lay in between. Per germline, CDR1 MNHNY and CDR2 SVGAGI (reference sequence). The CDR3 has 15 amino acids.

CDR3 amino acids: CASSPGLAGEETQYF. The CDR3 DNA reads TGCGCCAGCAGCCCGGGACTAGCGGGAGAAGAGACCCAGTACTTC. The chain uses TRBV5-1 and TRBJ2-5, with 14 nucleotides matching TRBD2. CDR3 length: 15 residues. V dropped 4 bases and J dropped 3; count of bases not matched to a gene: 2. CDR1 SGHRS and CDR2 YFSETQ come from the germline V gene. Drawing the rest from reference TRBV5-1 and TRBJ2-5, the complete variable domain is KAGVTQTPRYLIKTRGQQVTLSCSPISGHRSVSWYQQTPGQGLQFLFEYFSETQRNKGNFPGRFSGRQFSNSRSEMNVSTLELGDSALYLCASSPGLAGEETQYFGPGTRLLVL.